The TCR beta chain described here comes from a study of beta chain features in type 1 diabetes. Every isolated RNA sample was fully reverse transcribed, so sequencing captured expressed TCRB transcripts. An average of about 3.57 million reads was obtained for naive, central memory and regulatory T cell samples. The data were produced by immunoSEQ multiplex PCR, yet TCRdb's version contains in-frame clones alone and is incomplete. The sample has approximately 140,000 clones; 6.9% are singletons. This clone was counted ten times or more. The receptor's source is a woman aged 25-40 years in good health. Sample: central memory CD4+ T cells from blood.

The CDR3 is CASSARTGMDTEAFF. The CDR3 DNA reads as TGTGCCAGCTCAGCGAGGACAGGGATGGACACTGAAGCTTTCTTT. The rearrangement links TRBV18 to TRBJ1-1; 8 bases align to TRBD1. The CDR3 extends over 15 amino acids. The V and J ends lost 5 bases and 3 bases, in that order; junction bases with no gene match: 8. The germline V gene has CDR1 KGHSH and CDR2 LQKENI. The whole variable domain, filled in from reference TRBV18 and TRBJ1-1, reads NAGVMQNPRHLVRRRGQEARLRCSPMKGHSHVYWYRQLPEEGLKFMVYLQKENIIDESGMPKERFSAEFPKEGPSILRIQQVVRGDSAAYFCASSARTGMDTEAFFGQGTRLTVV.